This TCR beta chain was observed in a study of tumor and adjacent non-tumor tissue in lung cancer. Study-wide background: Samples averaged about 3.8 million productive TCRbeta reads each. Study outcomes and limitations: Significantly higher TCR diversity was found in tumor than normal lung.

Three rounds of nested PCR, following a modified ARM-PCR protocol, produced the TCRbeta library. TCRdb reprocessed the multiplex PCR reads with MiXCR, giving one entry per CDR3 protein. The sample has 90,000 to 100,000 distinct CDR3 sequences; 80% are singletons. The CDR3 is made up of 13 amino acids. Germline V gene lookup returns CDR1 LGHNA and CDR2 YNFKEQ. Losses at the gene ends were 6 bases for V and 9 bases for J; bases not matched to a gene: 10. No cell sorting was done before RNA was extracted from the tissue. This non-tumor lung sample came from over 3 cm beyond the tumor edge. Points on this clonotype: Its cognate antigen is unknown.

Sequences were obtained from distant non-tumor lung tissue. The chain couples TRBV4-2 to TRBJ1-1; 7 bases are a match to TRBD1. This receptor was identified in a man aged 55 to 70 with small cell lung cancer. The CDR3 coding sequence is TGTGCCAGCAGTGTCCAGACAGGGACCCAAGCTTTCTTT. Amino acids: CASSVQTGTQAFF.